This T cell receptor (beta chain) was observed in a study of T cells after yellow fever vaccination. Study-level information: Researchers used SMART-Seq v4 Ultra Low Input to prepare fractions that had low cell numbers.

Whole-study findings and limits: Booster sampling recovered most clones from primary vaccination (approximately 96% CD4, approximately 88% CD8). Contaminating bulk clonotypes could be abundant in FACS-sorted repertoires.

A note on this clonotype: Antigen unknown.

They built TCR cDNA with 5'RACE template switching, a step that put in a universal primer site and UMIs. TCRdb fed the 5' RACE reads into MiXCR, producing one record per CDR3 protein. The sample contains hundreds of thousands of distinct CDR3 sequences, 8.5% to 9% of which appear only once. This CDR3 is built from 22 residues. The junction had 17 bases not matched to a gene; V was cut back by 0 bases and J by 1 base. The chain carries TRBV5-3 and TRBJ2-1, with TRBD2 matching 12 bases. TRBV5-3 is an ORF for which the function is uncertain. The specimen was PBMCs, collected on the day of the first yellow fever vaccination. The sequence was obtained from a man younger than 30 who received the YFV17D yellow fever vaccine. The CDR3 is CARSLDWLAGGLEFWSYNEQFF. Written as DNA, the CDR3 is TGTGCCAGAAGCTTGGATTGGCTAGCGGGGGGGCTGGAGTTTTGGTCCTACAATGAGCAGTTCTTC.